This T cell receptor beta chain appears in the sequencing data of a study of T cell responses to AZD1222 COVID-19 vaccine. At the level of the study: Second doses that came at about 4 or about 12 weeks were put together.

The CDR3 has 12 residues. The ends were cut back, 6 bases at V and 10 bases at J, with 13 bases in the middle. This clone was seen a single time. The table came from immunoSEQ multiplex PCR; TCRdb's copy has only in-frame clones and leaves some out. The repertoire includes 90,000 to 100,000 clones, 70% to 90% of them detected once, and under 3.5% sits in the top ten. The origin of this receptor is an adult in good health. Sequenced material: peripheral blood, taken on day 0 of AZD1222 vaccination. The chain joins TRBV12-3 or TRBV12-4 to TRBJ2-1, with D tentatively TRBD2 (5 bases). CDR3 sequence reads: CASRPSGSEQFF. The DNA of the CDR3 is TGTGCCAGCAGGCCCTCGGGGAGCGAGCAGTTCTTC.